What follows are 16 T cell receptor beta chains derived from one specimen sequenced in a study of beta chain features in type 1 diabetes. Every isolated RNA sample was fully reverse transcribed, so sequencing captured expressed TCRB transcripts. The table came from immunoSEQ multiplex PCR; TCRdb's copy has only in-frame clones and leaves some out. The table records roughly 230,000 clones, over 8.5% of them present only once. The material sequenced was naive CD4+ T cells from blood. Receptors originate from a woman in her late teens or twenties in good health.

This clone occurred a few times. In DNA form, the CDR3 reads TGTGCCAGTAGCAGACTAGCGGGAACCTACAATGAGCAGTTCTTC. It yields the protein CASSRLAGTYNEQFF. The chain is built from TRBV19 and TRBJ2-1, with 11 positions matching TRBD2. CDR3 size: 15 residues. With V trimmed by 6 bases and J by 2 bases, 3 bases remained unmatched. Germline CDR1 reads LNHDA; CDR2 reads SQIVND (reference sequence).

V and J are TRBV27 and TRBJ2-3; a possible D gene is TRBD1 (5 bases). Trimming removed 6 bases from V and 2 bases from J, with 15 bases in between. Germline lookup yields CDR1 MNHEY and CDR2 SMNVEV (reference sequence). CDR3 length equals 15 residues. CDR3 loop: CASSQGGVSTDTQYF. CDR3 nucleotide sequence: TGTGCCAGCAGCCAGGGTGGGGTCTCCACAGATACGCAGTATTTT.

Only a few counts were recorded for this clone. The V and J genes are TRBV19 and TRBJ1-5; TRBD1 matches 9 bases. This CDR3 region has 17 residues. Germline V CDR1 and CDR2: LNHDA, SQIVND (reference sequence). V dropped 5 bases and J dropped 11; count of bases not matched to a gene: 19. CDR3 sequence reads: CASSAGTGPAVPSAQHF. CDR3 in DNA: TGTGCCAGTAGTGCCGGGACAGGGCCCGCCGTTCCCTCAGCCCAGCATTTT.

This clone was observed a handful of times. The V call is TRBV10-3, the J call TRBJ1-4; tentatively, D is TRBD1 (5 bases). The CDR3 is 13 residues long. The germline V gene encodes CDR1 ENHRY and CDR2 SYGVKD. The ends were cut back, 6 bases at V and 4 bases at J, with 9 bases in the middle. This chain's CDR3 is CAIRGTDNEKLFF. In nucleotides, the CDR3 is TGTGCCATCAGGGGGACTGATAATGAAAAACTGTTTTTT.

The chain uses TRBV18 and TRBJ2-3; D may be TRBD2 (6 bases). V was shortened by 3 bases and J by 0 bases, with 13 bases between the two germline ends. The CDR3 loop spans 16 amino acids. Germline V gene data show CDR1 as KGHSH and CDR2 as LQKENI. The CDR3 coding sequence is TGTGCCAGCTCACCCCTTGGGCTAGCGAGCACAGATACGCAGTATTTT. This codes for CASSPLGLASTDTQYF. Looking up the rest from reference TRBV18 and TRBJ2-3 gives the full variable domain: NAGVMQNPRHLVRRRGQEARLRCSPMKGHSHVYWYRQLPEEGLKFMVYLQKENIIDESGMPKERFSAEFPKEGPSILRIQQVVRGDSAAYFCASSPLGLASTDTQYFGPGTRLTVL.

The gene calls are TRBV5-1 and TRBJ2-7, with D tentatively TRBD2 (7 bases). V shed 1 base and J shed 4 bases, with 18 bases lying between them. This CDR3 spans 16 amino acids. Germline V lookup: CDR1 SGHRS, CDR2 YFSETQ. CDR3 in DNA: TGCGCCAGCAGCTTGATCGGGGGGCAAGGGTATTACGAGCAGTACTTC. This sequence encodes CASSLIGGQGYYEQYF.

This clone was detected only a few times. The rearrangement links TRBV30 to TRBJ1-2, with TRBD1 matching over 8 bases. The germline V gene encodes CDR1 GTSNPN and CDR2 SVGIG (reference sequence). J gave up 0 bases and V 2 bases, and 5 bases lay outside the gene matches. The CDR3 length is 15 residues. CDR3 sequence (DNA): TGTGCCTGGAGTCGCGGACAGGGTCCTAACTATGGCTACACCTTC. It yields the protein CAWSRGQGPNYGYTF.

CDR3 DNA sequence: TGTGCCAGCAGTGGAGACAGGGCTGGGGCCAACGTCCTGACTTTC. Its translation: CASSGDRAGANVLTF. The chain couples TRBV2 to TRBJ2-6; TRBD1 matches 7 bases. V was clipped by 4 bases and J by 2 bases; unmatched bases: 2. CDR3 length equals 15 residues. Germline V gene lookup returns CDR1 SNHLY and CDR2 FYNNEI.

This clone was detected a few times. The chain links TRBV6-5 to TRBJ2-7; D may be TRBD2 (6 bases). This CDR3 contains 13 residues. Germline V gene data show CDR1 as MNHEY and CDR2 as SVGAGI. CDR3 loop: CAVMGGDSYEQYF. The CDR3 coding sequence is TGTGCGGTTATGGGGGGAGACTCCTACGAGCAGTACTTC.

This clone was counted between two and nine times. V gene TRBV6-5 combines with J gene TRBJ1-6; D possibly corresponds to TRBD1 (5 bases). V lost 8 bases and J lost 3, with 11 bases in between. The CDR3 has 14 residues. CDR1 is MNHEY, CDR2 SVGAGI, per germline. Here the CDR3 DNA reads TGTGCCAGCGGCAGGGTTAACTATAATTCACCCCTCCACTTT. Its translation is CASGRVNYNSPLHF.

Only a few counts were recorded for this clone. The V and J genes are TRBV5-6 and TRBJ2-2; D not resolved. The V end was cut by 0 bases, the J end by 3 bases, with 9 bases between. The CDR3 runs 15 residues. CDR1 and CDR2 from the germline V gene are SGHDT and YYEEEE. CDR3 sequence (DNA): TGTGCCAGCAGCTTGGCGCCAGATTACACCGGGGAGCTGTTTTTT. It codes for CASSLAPDYTGELFF.

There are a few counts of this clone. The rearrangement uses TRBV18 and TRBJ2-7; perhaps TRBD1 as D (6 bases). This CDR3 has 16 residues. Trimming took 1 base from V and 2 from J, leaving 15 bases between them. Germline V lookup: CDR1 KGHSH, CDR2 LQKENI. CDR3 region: CASSPRAGTNAYEQYF. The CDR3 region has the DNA TGTGCCAGCTCACCACGAGCCGGGACAAACGCCTACGAGCAGTACTTC.

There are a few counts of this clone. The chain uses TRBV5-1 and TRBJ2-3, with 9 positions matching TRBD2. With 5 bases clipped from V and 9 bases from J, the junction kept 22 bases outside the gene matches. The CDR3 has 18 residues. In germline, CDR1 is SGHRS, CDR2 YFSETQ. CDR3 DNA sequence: TGCGCCAGCAGTCCTCGGGGCGGGGGGGCCCTACAAGCAGGGACGCAGTATTTT. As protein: CASSPRGGGALQAGTQYF.

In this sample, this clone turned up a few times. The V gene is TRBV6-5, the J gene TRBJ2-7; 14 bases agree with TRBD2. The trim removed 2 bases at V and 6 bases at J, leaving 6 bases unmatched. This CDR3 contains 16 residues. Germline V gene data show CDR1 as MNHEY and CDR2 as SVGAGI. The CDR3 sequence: CASSYLGTSGRSEQYF. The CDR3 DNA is TGTGCCAGCAGTTACCTTGGGACTAGCGGGAGATCCGAGCAGTACTTC.

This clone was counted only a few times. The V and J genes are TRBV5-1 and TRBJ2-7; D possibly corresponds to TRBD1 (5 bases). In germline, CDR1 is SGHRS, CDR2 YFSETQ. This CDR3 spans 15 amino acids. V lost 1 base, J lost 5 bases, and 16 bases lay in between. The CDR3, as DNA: TGCGCCAGCAGCTTGCGACAGCCCTCTTCGGACGAGCAGTACTTC. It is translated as CASSLRQPSSDEQYF.

CDR3 sequence (DNA): TGTGCCAGCAGCGTAGACACGAACACTGAAGCTTTCTTT. Its protein product is CASSVDTNTEAFF. This rearrangement joins TRBV9 to TRBJ1-1; D gene unclear. CDR3 size: 13 residues. From germline, CDR1 is SGDLS and CDR2 YYNGEE. V lost 0 bases to trimming and J lost 1 base, with 4 bases between them.